Shown below are 28 T cell receptor beta chains from a single sample sequenced in a study of OX40 agonist ivuxolimab in advanced cancers. The table came from immunoSEQ multiplex PCR; TCRdb's copy has only in-frame clones and leaves some out. Here the sample spans 77,000 or so clones, about 90% being singletons. Sequenced here: CD4+ or CD8+ T cells sorted from blood, sampled in a trial of the OX40 agonist ivuxolimab. The receptors were sampled from an adult with an advanced solid tumor such as melanoma, head and neck, liver or kidney cancer.

The chain carries TRBV6-5 and TRBJ2-7; D gene unclear. The CDR3 is made up of 11 amino acids. The V and J ends lost 5 bases and 3 bases respectively, with 5 bases between them. Germline V gives CDR1 MNHEY, CDR2 SVGAGI. CDR3: CASSAIYEQYF. In DNA form, the CDR3 reads TGTGCCAGCAGTGCTATCTACGAGCAGTACTTC.

As to this clone: An end of the junction does not agree with germline; a read error may underlie this. V usage is TRBV7-7 and J usage is TRBJ2-5, with unresolved D. The CDR3 runs to 15 residues. CDR1 SSHAT and CDR2 FNYEAQ come from the germline V gene (reference sequence). CDR3 coding DNA: TGTGCTAGCAGCTCTACGGGCGGCAGCCAAGAGACCCAGTACTTC. This encodes CASSSTGGSQETQYF.

This clone was counted a single time. The chain combines TRBV25-1 with TRBJ2-5; 9 bases align to TRBD2. Germline assignment: CDR1 MGHDK and CDR2 SYGVNS. The CDR3 loop spans 15 amino acids. With 3 bases clipped from V and 3 bases from J, the junction kept 5 bases outside the gene matches. The CDR3 DNA follows: TGTGCCAGCAGTGAGTGGCTAGCGGGAAAAGAGACCCAGTACTTC. This translates into CASSEWLAGKETQYF.

A few counts support this clone. This chain uses TRBV6-6 with TRBJ1-1; TRBD1 agrees at 8 bases. Germline V lookup: CDR1 MNHNY, CDR2 SVGAGI (reference sequence). CDR3 length equals 13 residues. The CDR3 protein is CATDRGVNTEAFF. The CDR3 nucleotides are TGTGCTACCGACAGGGGAGTGAACACTGAAGCTTTCTTT.

The J gene is TRBJ2-5, the V gene TRBV11-3, with 12 bases aligning to TRBD2. From germline, CDR1 is SGHNT and CDR2 YENEEA. V lost 5 bases and J lost 4; bases outside the gene matches: 8. The CDR3 loop spans 16 amino acids. DNA for the CDR3: TGTGCCAGCAGCCCTTCGACTAGCGGGAGTGGAGAGACCCAGTACTTC. Translating it yields CASSPSTSGSGETQYF.

V and J are TRBV18 and TRBJ2-1; a possible D gene is TRBD2 (5 bases). Germline loops: CDR1 KGHSH, CDR2 LQKENI. Trimming shortened V by 3 bases and J by 7 bases, and 10 bases separated the two germline ends. There are 13 residues in the CDR3. This chain's CDR3 is CASSPTRENEQFF. The CDR3 region has the DNA TGTGCCAGCTCACCGACTCGGGAAAATGAGCAGTTCTTC.

V gene TRBV15 combines with J gene TRBJ2-7; 9 bases fit TRBD1. Germline V gene lookup returns CDR1 LNHNV and CDR2 YYDKDF (reference sequence). This CDR3 spans 14 amino acids. The trim removed 3 bases at V and 5 bases at J, leaving 5 bases unmatched. CDR3 nucleotides: TGTGCCACCAGCAGGACAGGGGGTTTGAACGAGCAGTACTTC. This translates into CATSRTGGLNEQYF.

The DNA for the CDR3 is TGTGCCAGTAGTGCCTCCCGGGACAGGCGGGGCGGCTACACCTTC. It encodes CASSASRDRRGGYTF. The rearrangement joins TRBV19 to TRBJ1-2, with 8 bases lining up with TRBD1. V lost 5 bases and J lost 8; bases outside the gene matches: 13. The CDR3 loop spans 15 amino acids. Germline V gene data show CDR1 as LNHDA and CDR2 as SQIVND (reference sequence).

This clone came up once. The gene calls are TRBV5-1 and TRBJ2-7, with 12 bases lining up with TRBD2. The CDR3 covers 14 residues. The germline V gene has CDR1 SGHRS and CDR2 YFSETQ. Trimming removed 3 bases from V and 4 bases from J; junction bases left unmatched: 2. CDR3 sequence reads: CASSWTSGTYEQYF. DNA for the CDR3: TGCGCCAGCAGCTGGACTAGCGGGACTTACGAGCAGTACTTC. Variable domain in full (rest from reference TRBV5-1 and TRBJ2-7): KAGVTQTPRYLIKTRGQQVTLSCSPISGHRSVSWYQQTPGQGLQFLFEYFSETQRNKGNFPGRFSGRQFSNSRSEMNVSTLELGDSALYLCASSWTSGTYEQYFGPGTRLTVT.

The chain uses TRBV30 and TRBJ2-7, with D uncertain. This CDR3 comprises 17 residues. Germline CDR1 is GTSNPN and CDR2 is SVGIG (reference sequence). V lost 0 bases to trimming and J lost 0 bases, with 18 bases between them. The CDR3 reads CAWSVSLSGGRSYEQYF. DNA for the CDR3: TGTGCCTGGAGTGTATCCCTCAGTGGCGGACGCTCCTACGAGCAGTACTTC.

V gene TRBV4-3 combines with J gene TRBJ1-1; D is unclear. There are 14 residues in the CDR3. Trimming removed 0 bases at V and 2 bases at J, with 7 bases between. In germline, CDR1 is LGHNA, CDR2 YSLEER. Here the CDR3 reads CASSQDTANTEAFF. Written as DNA, the CDR3 is TGCGCCAGCAGCCAAGATACGGCTAACACTGAAGCTTTCTTT.

The rearrangement joins TRBV7-6 to TRBJ2-3; D might be TRBD1 or TRBD2, each matching 6 bases. With 5 bases removed from V and 0 bases from J, the gap between germline ends came to 12 bases. The V gene's germline CDR1 is SGHVS and CDR2 FNYEAQ. The CDR3 covers 15 residues. CDR3 in DNA: TGTGCCAGCAGCCCCGGGGGCCGGAGCACAGATACGCAGTATTTT. Translating gives CASSPGGRSTDTQYF.

The genes are TRBV5-4 and TRBJ2-3; D remains ambiguous. Trimming took off 4 bases at V and 2 bases at J, with 14 bases between the two ends. In germline, CDR1 is SGHNT, CDR2 YYREEE (reference sequence). This CDR3 comprises 15 residues. CDR3 DNA sequence: TGTGCCAGCAGCCCCCTGACATTTACCACAGATACGCAGTATTTT. This sequence encodes CASSPLTFTTDTQYF. The variable domain in full, with the rest retrieved from reference TRBV5-4 and TRBJ2-3, is ETGVTQSPTHLIKTRGQQVTLRCSSQSGHNTVSWYQQALGQGPQFIFQYYREEENGRGNFPPRFSGLQFPNYSSELNVNALELDDSALYLCASSPLTFTTDTQYFGPGTRLTVL.

Comment on this clone: This sample includes further DNA sequences coding for the same CDR3. This sequence joins TRBV5-4 and TRBJ2-1, with 9 bases matching TRBD2. This CDR3 has 15 residues. V shed 4 bases and J 6 bases; nucleotides not matched to a gene: 8. Germline V gene data show CDR1 as SGHNT and CDR2 as YYREEE (reference sequence). The CDR3 DNA is TGTGCCAGCAGCACGGGGCTAGCGGGACGCAATGAGCAGTTCTTC. It translates to CASSTGLAGRNEQFF. The full variable domain, with the rest looked up from reference TRBV5-4 and TRBJ2-1, is ETGVTQSPTHLIKTRGQQVTLRCSSQSGHNTVSWYQQALGQGPQFIFQYYREEENGRGNFPPRFSGLQFPNYSSELNVNALELDDSALYLCASSTGLAGRNEQFFGPGTRLTVL.

The chain has TRBV19 and TRBJ1-1; D not certain. The CDR3 is 13 residues long. Trimming cost V 7 bases and J 2 bases, with 11 bases left between them. Per the germline V gene, CDR1 is LNHDA and CDR2 is SQIVND (reference sequence). The CDR3 is CASNHMRNTEAFF. The CDR3 DNA sequence: TGTGCCAGTAATCACATGAGAAACACTGAAGCTTTCTTT. Full variable domain (remainder filled in from reference TRBV19 and TRBJ1-1): DGGITQSPKYLFRKEGQNVTLSCEQNLNHDAMYWYRQDPGQGLRLIYYSQIVNDFQKGDIAEGYSVSREKKESFPLTVTSAQKNPTAFYLCASNHMRNTEAFFGQGTRLTVV.

The gene calls are TRBV7-6 and TRBJ2-2; D is perhaps TRBD2 (6 bases). The CDR3 is made up of 15 amino acids. From germline, CDR1 is SGHVS and CDR2 FNYEAQ. The V end was cut by 3 bases, the J end by 6 bases, with 14 bases between. The CDR3 DNA reads as TGTGCCAGCAGCTTGAACGGGAGAGGGTCCGGGGAGCTGTTTTTT. It is translated as CASSLNGRGSGELFF.

The chain links TRBV6-5 to TRBJ2-7, with 12 bases identical to TRBD2. V shed 6 bases, J shed 9 bases, and the junction held 6 bases outside the gene matches. This CDR3 is built from 13 residues. Germline-derived CDR1 and CDR2 are MNHEY and SVGAGI. This CDR3 reads CASSRGTSGLQYF. DNA of the CDR3: TGTGCCAGCAGCCGCGGGACTAGCGGGCTGCAGTACTTC.

The CDR3: CASSQDHSPGTDTQYF. The CDR3 DNA reads TGTGCCAGCAGCCAAGACCACTCTCCCGGCACAGATACGCAGTATTTT. The rearrangement links TRBV4-2 to TRBJ2-3, with D uncertain. V shed 0 bases and J shed 1 base, with 11 bases lying between them. Germline V gene data show CDR1 as LGHNA and CDR2 as YNFKEQ. The CDR3 sequence is 16 residues long.

This clone was seen once. The V call is TRBV19, the J call TRBJ2-1; 8 bases are shared with TRBD2. CDR3 length equals 13 residues. V shed 6 bases and J 9 bases; nucleotides not matched to a gene: 7. CDR1 is LNHDA, CDR2 SQIVND, per germline (reference sequence). CDR3 in DNA: TGTGCCAGTAGCCCGGGAGGGCCCGTTGAGCAGTTCTTC. Translating gives CASSPGGPVEQFF.

CDR3 residues: CASKRRESGEQYF. CDR3 sequence (DNA): TGTGCCAGTAAAAGGAGGGAGTCTGGCGAGCAGTACTTC. The chain joins TRBV19 to TRBJ2-7, with D perhaps matching TRBD2 (6 bases). From germline, CDR1 is LNHDA and CDR2 SQIVND (reference sequence). CDR3 size: 13 residues. Trimming took 7 bases from V and 6 from J, leaving 16 bases between them.

This chain joins TRBV7-3 and TRBJ2-2; 11 positions agree with TRBD2. J gave up 5 bases and V 2 bases, and 4 bases lay outside the gene matches. The CDR3 contains 16 residues. Per germline, CDR1 SGHTA and CDR2 FQGTGA. The CDR3 DNA follows: TGTGCCAGCAGCTTAGGACTAGCGGGTAGTACCGGGGAGCTGTTTTTT. Its translation: CASSLGLAGSTGELFF.

The chain uses TRBV29-1 and TRBJ1-2; perhaps TRBD1 as D (5 bases). Germline CDR1 SQVTM, CDR2 ANQGSEA. With 2 bases removed from V and 4 bases from J, the gap between germline ends came to 5 bases. The CDR3 sequence is 11 residues long. The DNA for the CDR3 is TGCAGCGTTGAAAGGGGCTATGGCTACACCTTC. Encoded protein: CSVERGYGYTF. Full variable domain (missing parts from reference TRBV29-1 and TRBJ1-2): SAVISQKPSRDICQRGTSLTIQCQVDSQVTMMFWYRQQPGQSLTLIATANQGSEATYESGFVIDKFPISRPNLTFSTLTVSNMSPEDSSIYLCSVERGYGYTFGSGTRLTVV.

The chain employs TRBV5-1 and TRBJ2-1; 10 bases agree with TRBD2. Germline CDR1 reads SGHRS; CDR2 reads YFSETQ. J lost 7 bases, V lost 0 bases, and 7 bases had no gene match. This CDR3 has 16 amino acids. CDR3 sequence: CASSLESGRVRNEQFF. The CDR3 DNA sequence: TGCGCCAGCAGCTTGGAGAGCGGGAGGGTAAGGAATGAGCAGTTCTTC.

The chain employs TRBV7-2 and TRBJ2-2, with 7 bases lining up with TRBD2. Germline-derived CDR1 and CDR2 are SGHTA and FQGNSA. The CDR3 has 16 amino acids. The ends lost 2 bases at V and 2 bases at J; junction bases unmatched: 5. The CDR3 sequence is CASSLYGTINTGELFF. The CDR3 coding sequence is TGTGCCAGCAGCTTATACGGGACTATAAACACCGGGGAGCTGTTTTTT.

The chain is built from TRBV15 and TRBJ2-3, with 8 positions matching TRBD2. V lost 1 base to trimming and J lost 3 bases; unmatched junction nucleotides: 9. The CDR3 spans 17 residues. Germline CDR1 and CDR2: LNHNV and YYDKDF (reference sequence). CDR3 bases: TGTGCCACCAGCAGAGGGGATAGCGGGATTGGGACAGATACGCAGTATTTT. Translation gives CATSRGDSGIGTDTQYF.

The rearrangement links TRBV5-1 to TRBJ2-1, with D maybe TRBD2 (6 bases). CDR3 length equals 14 residues. Germline loops: CDR1 SGHRS, CDR2 YFSETQ. Trimming removed 7 bases from V and 4 bases from J, with 15 bases in between. CDR3 protein: CASQMGGGYNEQFF. Here the CDR3 DNA reads TGCGCCAGCCAGATGGGGGGAGGATACAATGAGCAGTTCTTC. The whole variable domain, remainder taken from reference TRBV5-1 and TRBJ2-1, is KAGVTQTPRYLIKTRGQQVTLSCSPISGHRSVSWYQQTPGQGLQFLFEYFSETQRNKGNFPGRFSGRQFSNSRSEMNVSTLELGDSALYLCASQMGGGYNEQFFGPGTRLTVL.

The V and J genes are TRBV7-2 and TRBJ1-5; no clear D. V was shortened by 5 bases and J by 4 bases, with 12 bases between the two germline ends. Looked up from germline, CDR1 is SGHTA and CDR2 is FQGNSA. The CDR3 covers 14 residues. This chain's CDR3 is CASSPRVANQPQHF. CDR3 sequence (DNA): TGTGCCAGCAGCCCTAGGGTCGCTAATCAGCCCCAGCATTTT.

The chain combines TRBV5-1 with TRBJ1-4, with 8 nucleotides matching TRBD1. The CDR3 is 15 residues long. Germline assignment: CDR1 SGHRS and CDR2 YFSETQ. V was pared by 4 bases and J by 8 bases, with 10 bases of the junction left unmatched. Written as DNA, the CDR3 is TGCGCCAGCAGCCCACTTACAGGGGGTCGAGAAAAACTGTTTTTT. Its protein is CASSPLTGGREKLFF.